The following is a T cell receptor beta chain sequence with its context. Its recognized antigen is unknown. In this CDR3 the conserved last residue, phenylalanine or tryptophan, is missing, so a read error is likely. The data were taken from a study of blood T cells in healthy people across ages (dated by TCRdb to between 2014 and 2017). With regard to the full study: In model experiments, template switching captured roughly one uniquely barcoded TCR beta cDNA molecule for every two T cells. Four age groups were formed from the donors: young (average about 17 years), middle-aged (around 39), aged (62) and long-lived (about 75). The study analyzed two additional independent replicas of 1 million unique cDNA reads from the same blood draw for two donors, one aged 18 to 30 and one aged 80 or older. To avoid experimental bias, donors of different ages were randomly spread across the sequencing lanes. The study measured age-related changes in TCR beta repertoire diversity using deep sequencing normalized with unique cDNA molecular identifiers. The investigation overall reported the following: Compared with the aged group, the long-lived group had more naive CD4+ T cells, fewer expanded clones and increased TCR diversity, suggesting age selection. Bulk unsorted PBMC profiling prevented conclusive comparison of naive and antigen-experienced compartments. The CMV infection status of donors was not known, potentially confounding age-related changes in expanded clonotypes. Observed TCR beta diversity per million T cells fell roughly linearly with age, and a significant reduction was already apparent by age approximately 40. A strong correlation was found between observed TCR beta diversity and the percentage of naive T cells measured by flow cytometry. Total diversity estimates from one million sequenced T cells were considered lower bounds and underestimates.

CDR1 and CDR2 are drawn from the germline V gene (reference sequence): SEHNR, FQNEAQ. The CDR3 region is 18 residues in length, termini included. Only the CDR3 DNA is retained, 54 bases long and in frame from the first base. The germline V and J ends show losses of 4 bases and 3 bases respectively, and no gene match explains 12 bases of the junction. Donors were a few dozen systemically healthy Caucasian individuals from Russia aged roughly 6 to 100 years. Roughly 9 milliliters of peripheral blood were drawn from each donor into EDTA-treated Vacutainer tubes. Ficoll-Paque density-gradient centrifugation was used to isolate PBMCs, with at least 6.5 million obtained per sample. Trizol reagent was used to extract total RNA from PBMCs, with at least 5.5 micrograms per sample. For every donor, an aliquot of PBMCs went through flow cytometry to measure the percentages of naive CD45RAhigh/CD27high T cells.

Library method: 5' RACE. Instrument on record: Illumina HiSeq 2500. A second PCR of about 6 to 11 cycles was performed with a sample-barcoded 5' primer and a J-beta primer mix. Each TCR beta cDNA molecule received a unique molecular identifier from a template-switch 5' adaptor carrying 12 random nucleotides. Each sample yielded at least 2.5 million CDR3-containing paired-end reads. All of the RNA was converted into first-strand cDNA using the Mint cDNA synthesis kit, with a TRBC-specific oligonucleotide serving as the primer. Following uracil-DNA glycosylase treatment, all cDNA underwent a first 18-cycle PCR with the universal primers M1SS and BC2_uni_R. The authors' pipeline ran thus. For normalization, 1 million high-quality reads were randomly selected from each sample, with every read carrying a distinct molecular identifier. Reads with shared molecular identifiers were discarded instead of being binned into consensus sequences. CDR3 identification, clonotype clustering and error correction used MiTCR with a Q25 quality threshold and the strictest error-elimination algorithm. Lower-bound total TCR beta diversity was estimated with a nonparametric unseen species model using Euler transformation. TCRdb applied fastp at Q25 and MiXCR to the public reads, then kept only in-frame beta chains. Rows are combined by CDR3 protein, so each entry shows the most common genes and DNA. It is TCRdb's table, rather than the study itself, that gives the V and J calls and clone size. The sample includes some 1.7 million distinct CDR3 sequences, with roughly 27% observed a single time. The ten largest make up approximately 7.7% of the sample.

The sample was blood. This receptor chain uses TRBV7-9 and TRBJ1-4, with 9 bases aligning to TRBD1. The TCR sequence derives from a woman aged 30 to 39 in good health. The CDR3 protein is CASSSTYRGRAANEKLFI. The bases read TGTGCCAGCAGCTCCACTTACAGGGGGCGTGCGGCTAATGAAAAACTGTTTATT.